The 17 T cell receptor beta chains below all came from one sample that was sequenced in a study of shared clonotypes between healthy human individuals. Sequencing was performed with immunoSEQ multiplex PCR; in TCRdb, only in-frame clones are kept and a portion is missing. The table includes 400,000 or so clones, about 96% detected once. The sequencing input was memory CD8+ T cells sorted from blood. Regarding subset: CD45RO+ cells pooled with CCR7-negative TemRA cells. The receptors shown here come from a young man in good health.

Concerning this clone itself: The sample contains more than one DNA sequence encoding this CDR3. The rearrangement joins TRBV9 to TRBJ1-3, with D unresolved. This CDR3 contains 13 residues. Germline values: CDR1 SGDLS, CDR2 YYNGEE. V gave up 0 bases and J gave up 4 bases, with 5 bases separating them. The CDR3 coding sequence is TGTGCCAGCAGCGTAGCACAAGGAAACACCATATATTTT. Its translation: CASSVAQGNTIYF.

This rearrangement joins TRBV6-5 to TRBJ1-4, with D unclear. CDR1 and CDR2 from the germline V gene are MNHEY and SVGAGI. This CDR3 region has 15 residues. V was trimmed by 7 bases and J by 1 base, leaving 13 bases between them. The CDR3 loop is CASTPAAGTNEKLFF. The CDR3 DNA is TGTGCCAGCACCCCAGCAGCCGGAACTAATGAAAAACTGTTTTTT.

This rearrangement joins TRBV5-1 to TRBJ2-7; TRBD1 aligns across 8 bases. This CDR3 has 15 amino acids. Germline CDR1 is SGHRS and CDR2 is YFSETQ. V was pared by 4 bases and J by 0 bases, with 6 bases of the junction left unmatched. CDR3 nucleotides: TGCGCCAGCAGCCCCCGGACAGGGAGCTCCTACGAGCAGTACTTC. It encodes CASSPRTGSSYEQYF.

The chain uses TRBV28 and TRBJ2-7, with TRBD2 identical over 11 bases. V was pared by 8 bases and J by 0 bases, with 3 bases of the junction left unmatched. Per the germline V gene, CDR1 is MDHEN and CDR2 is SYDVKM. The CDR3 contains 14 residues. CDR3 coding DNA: TGTGCCAGCGGGACTAGCGGTAGCTCCTACGAGCAGTACTTC. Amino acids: CASGTSGSSYEQYF. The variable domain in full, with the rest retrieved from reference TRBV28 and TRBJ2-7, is DVKVTQSSRYLVKRTGEKVFLECVQDMDHENMFWYRQDPGLGLRLIYFSYDVKMKEKGDIPEGYSVSREKKERFSLILESASTNQTSMYLCASGTSGSSYEQYFGPGTRLTVT.

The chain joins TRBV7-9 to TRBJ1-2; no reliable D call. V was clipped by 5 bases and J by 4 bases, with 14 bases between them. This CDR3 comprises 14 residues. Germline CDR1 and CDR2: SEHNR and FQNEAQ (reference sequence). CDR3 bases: TGTGCCAGCAGCCCCTACGCGTCACCCTATGGCTACACCTTC. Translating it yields CASSPYASPYGYTF.

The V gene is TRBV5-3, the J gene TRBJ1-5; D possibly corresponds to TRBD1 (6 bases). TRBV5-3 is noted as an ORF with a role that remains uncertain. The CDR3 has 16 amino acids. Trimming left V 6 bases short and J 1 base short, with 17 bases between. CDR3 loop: CARNSSGEGSNQPQHF. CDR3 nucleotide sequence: TGTGCCAGAAACTCCTCAGGGGAGGGAAGCAATCAGCCCCAGCATTTT.

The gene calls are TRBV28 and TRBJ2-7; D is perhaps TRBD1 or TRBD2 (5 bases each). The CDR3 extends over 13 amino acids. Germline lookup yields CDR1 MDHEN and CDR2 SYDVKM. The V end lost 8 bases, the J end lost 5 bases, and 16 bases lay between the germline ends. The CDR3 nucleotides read TGTGCCAGCGTACGAGTCGGGGCCCACGAGCAGTACTTC. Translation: CASVRVGAHEQYF.

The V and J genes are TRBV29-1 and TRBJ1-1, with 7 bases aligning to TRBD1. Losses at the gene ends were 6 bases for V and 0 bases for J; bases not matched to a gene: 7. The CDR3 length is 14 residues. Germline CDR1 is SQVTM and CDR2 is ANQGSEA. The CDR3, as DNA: TGCAGCGTCACCAGGGGGTACATGAACACTGAAGCTTTCTTT. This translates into CSVTRGYMNTEAFF. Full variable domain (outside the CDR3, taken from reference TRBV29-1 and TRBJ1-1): SAVISQKPSRDICQRGTSLTIQCQVDSQVTMMFWYRQQPGQSLTLIATANQGSEATYESGFVIDKFPISRPNLTFSTLTVSNMSPEDSSIYLCSVTRGYMNTEAFFGQGTRLTVV.

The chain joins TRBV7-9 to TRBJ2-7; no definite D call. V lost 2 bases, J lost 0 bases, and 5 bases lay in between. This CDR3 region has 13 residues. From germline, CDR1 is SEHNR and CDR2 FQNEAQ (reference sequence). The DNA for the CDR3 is TGTGCCAGCAGCTTAATGTACTCCTACGAGCAGTACTTC. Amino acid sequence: CASSLMYSYEQYF.

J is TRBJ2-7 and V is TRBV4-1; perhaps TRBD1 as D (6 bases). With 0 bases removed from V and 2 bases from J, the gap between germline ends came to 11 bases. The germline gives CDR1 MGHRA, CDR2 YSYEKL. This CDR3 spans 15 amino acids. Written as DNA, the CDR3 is TGCGCCAGCAGCCAAGAGGACTCAGGGGCCTACGAGCAGTACTTC. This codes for CASSQEDSGAYEQYF.

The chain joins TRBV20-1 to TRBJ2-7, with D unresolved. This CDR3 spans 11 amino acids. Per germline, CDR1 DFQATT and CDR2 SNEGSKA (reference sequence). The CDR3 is CSLPSKQKQYF. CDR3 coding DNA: TGCAGCCTCCCCAGTAAACAAAAGCAGTACTTC.

CDR3 bases: TGTGCCAGCAGCGGGGATGGCTACACCTTC. It translates to CASSGDGYTF. V is TRBV7-9 and J is TRBJ1-2; D uncertain. V dropped 5 bases and J dropped 6 bases, with 4 bases sitting between them. This CDR3 region has 10 residues. CDR1 and CDR2 (germline): SEHNR, FQNEAQ (reference sequence).

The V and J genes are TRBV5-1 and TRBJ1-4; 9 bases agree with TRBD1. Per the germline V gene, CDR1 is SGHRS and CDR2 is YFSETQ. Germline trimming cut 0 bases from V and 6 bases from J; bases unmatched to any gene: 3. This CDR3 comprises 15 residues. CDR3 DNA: TGCGCCAGCAGCTTGGGGACAGGGGCTTATGAAAAACTGTTTTTT. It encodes CASSLGTGAYEKLFF. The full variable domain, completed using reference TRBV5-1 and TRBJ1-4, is KAGVTQTPRYLIKTRGQQVTLSCSPISGHRSVSWYQQTPGQGLQFLFEYFSETQRNKGNFPGRFSGRQFSNSRSEMNVSTLELGDSALYLCASSLGTGAYEKLFFGSGTQLSVL.

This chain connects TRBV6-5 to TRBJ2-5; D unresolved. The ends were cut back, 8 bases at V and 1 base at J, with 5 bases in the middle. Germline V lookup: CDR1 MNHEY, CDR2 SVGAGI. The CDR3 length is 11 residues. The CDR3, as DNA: TGTGCCAGCCGAGGCCAAGAGACCCAGTACTTC. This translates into CASRGQETQYF.

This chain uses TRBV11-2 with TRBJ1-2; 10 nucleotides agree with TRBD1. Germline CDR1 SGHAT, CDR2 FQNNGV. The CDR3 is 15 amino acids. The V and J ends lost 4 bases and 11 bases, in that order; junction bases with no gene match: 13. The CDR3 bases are TGTGCCAGCAGCTCTCAAACACCGGGACAGGGGCGATACACCTTC. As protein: CASSSQTPGQGRYTF.

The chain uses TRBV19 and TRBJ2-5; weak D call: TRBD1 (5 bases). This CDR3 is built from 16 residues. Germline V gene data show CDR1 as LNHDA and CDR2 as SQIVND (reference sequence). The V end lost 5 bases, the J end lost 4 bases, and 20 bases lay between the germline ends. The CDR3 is CASSAAGVRGGETQYF. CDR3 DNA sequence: TGTGCCAGTAGTGCCGCCGGAGTAAGGGGTGGAGAGACCCAGTACTTC.

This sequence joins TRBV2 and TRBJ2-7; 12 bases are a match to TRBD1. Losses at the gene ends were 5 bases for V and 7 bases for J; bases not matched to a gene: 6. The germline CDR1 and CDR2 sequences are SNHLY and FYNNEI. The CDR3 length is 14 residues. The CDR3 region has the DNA TGTGCCAGCAGTTTGGGACAGGGGGCGCGGGAGCAGTACTTC. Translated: CASSLGQGAREQYF. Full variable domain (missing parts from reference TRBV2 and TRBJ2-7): EPEVTQTPSHQVTQMGQEVILRCVPISNHLYFYWYRQILGQKVEFLVSFYNNEISEKSEIFDDQFSVERPDGSNFTLKIRSTKLEDSAMYFCASSLGQGAREQYFGPGTRLTVT.